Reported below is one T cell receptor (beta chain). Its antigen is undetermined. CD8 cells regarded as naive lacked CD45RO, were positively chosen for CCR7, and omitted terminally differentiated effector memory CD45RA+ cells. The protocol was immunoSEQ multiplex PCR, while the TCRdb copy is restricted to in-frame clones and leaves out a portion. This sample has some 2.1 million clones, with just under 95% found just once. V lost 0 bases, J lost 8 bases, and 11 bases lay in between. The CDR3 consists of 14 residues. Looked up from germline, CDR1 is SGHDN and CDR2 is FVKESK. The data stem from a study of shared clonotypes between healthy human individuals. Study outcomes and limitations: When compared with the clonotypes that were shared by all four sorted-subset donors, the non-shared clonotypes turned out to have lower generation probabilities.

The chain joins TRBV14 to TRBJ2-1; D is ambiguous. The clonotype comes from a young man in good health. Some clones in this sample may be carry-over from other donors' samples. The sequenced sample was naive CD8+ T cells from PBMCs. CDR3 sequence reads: CASSQDRRGDEQFF. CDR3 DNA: TGTGCCAGCAGCCAAGACCGCCGTGGGGATGAGCAGTTCTTC. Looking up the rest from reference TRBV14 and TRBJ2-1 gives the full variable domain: EAGVTQFPSHSVIEKGQTVTLRCDPISGHDNLYWYRRVMGKEIKFLLHFVKESKQDESGMPNNRFLAERTGGTYSTLKVQPAELEDSGVYFCASSQDRRGDEQFFGPGTRLTVL.